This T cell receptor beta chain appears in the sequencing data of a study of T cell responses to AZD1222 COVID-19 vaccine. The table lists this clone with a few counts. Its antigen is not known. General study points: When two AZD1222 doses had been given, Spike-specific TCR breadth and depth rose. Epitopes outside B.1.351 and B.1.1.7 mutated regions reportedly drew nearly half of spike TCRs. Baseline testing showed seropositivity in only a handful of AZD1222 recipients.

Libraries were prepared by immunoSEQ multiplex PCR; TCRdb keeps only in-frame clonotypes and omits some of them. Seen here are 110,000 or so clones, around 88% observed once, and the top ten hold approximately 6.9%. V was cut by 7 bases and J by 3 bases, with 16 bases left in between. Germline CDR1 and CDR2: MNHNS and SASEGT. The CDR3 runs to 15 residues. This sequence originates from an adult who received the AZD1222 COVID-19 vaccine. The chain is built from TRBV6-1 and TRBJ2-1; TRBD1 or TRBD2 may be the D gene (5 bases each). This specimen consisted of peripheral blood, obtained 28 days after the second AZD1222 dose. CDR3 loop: CASTLGVGLYNEQFF. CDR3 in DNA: TGTGCCAGCACCCTCGGGGTGGGGCTCTACAATGAGCAGTTCTTC.